This paragraph reports one T cell receptor (beta chain). The data were obtained in a study of blood T cell repertoires in COVID-19. Overall study: The analysed material was cDNA or gDNA that came from T cells, B-cell-depleted T cells, or PBMCs.

The method was immunoSEQ multiplex PCR; TCRdb's version includes in-frame clones alone and lacks a portion of them. This sample has roughly 250,000 clones, with under 95% found just once. Membership in each cohort depended on participant-reported clinical history. Recovered status in Cohort 3 required two negative PCRs, clearance, or symptom resolution. The V gene end was trimmed by 2 bases and the J gene end by 5 bases; junction bases not matched to a gene: 8. Germline V gene lookup returns CDR1 MDHEN and CDR2 SYDVKM. The CDR3 length is 17 residues. The rearrangement uses TRBV28 and TRBJ2-1; 11 bases line up with TRBD2. The TCR sequence derives from a woman aged 18-29 years who had recovered from COVID-19. What was sequenced was PBMCs or T cells enriched from blood (not recorded which). CDR3 region: CASSLQGLADKHNEQFF. The DNA of the CDR3 is TGTGCCAGCAGTTTACAGGGACTAGCGGACAAACACAATGAGCAGTTCTTC.